The clone carrying this T cell receptor beta chain was recorded at least ten times. The antigen is unknown. TCRdb ran MiXCR on the 5' RACE reads and lists one entry per CDR3 protein. The table has approximately 210,000 distinct CDR3 sequences, approximately 7.1% seen once. These data belong to a study of identical twins. Study-wide results and limits: Memory repertoires showed no such pattern, whereas abundant cord blood beta clonotypes carried fewer insertions.

These data also formed part of another study, on T cells expressing NK-cell markers. That source reports: From sorted CD3+CD56+NKG2C+, CD3+CD56+NKG2C- and CD3+CD56-NKG2C+ T cells came the TCR beta repertoires.

The sequence was obtained from a woman younger than 35 in good health. Specimen: CD8+ T cells sorted from blood.

In DNA form, the CDR3 reads TGTGCCAGCAGTTACGTAGAGCGGGGGGGTTGGAATGAGCAGTTCTTC. Its protein product is CASSYVERGGWNEQFF. V is TRBV6-2 or TRBV6-3 and J is TRBJ2-1; TRBD2 aligns across 10 bases. Germline CDR1 MNHEY, CDR2 SVGEGT. V gave up 2 bases and J gave up 7 bases; unmatched junction bases: 8. The CDR3 is 16 amino acids.